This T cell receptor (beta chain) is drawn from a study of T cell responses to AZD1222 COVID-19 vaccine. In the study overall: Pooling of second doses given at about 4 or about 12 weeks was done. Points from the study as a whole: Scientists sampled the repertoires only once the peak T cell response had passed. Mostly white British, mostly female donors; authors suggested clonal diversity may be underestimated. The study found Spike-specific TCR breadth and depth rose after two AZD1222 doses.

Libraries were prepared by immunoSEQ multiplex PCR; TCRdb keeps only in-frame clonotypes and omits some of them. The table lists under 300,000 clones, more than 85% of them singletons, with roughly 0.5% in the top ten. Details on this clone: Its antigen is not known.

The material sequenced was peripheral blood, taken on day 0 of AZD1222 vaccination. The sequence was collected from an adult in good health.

The CDR3 DNA follows: TGTGCCAGCAGCCTCGGACAGGGGGGCTACGAGCAGTACTTC. Protein sequence: CASSLGQGGYEQYF. The rearrangement joins TRBV5-6 to TRBJ2-7; TRBD1 aligns across 10 bases. The CDR3 sequence is 14 residues long. Germline CDR1 SGHDT, CDR2 YYEEEE. Germline trimming cut 4 bases from V and 3 bases from J; bases unmatched to any gene: 4.